What follows are 24 T cell receptor beta chains derived from one specimen sequenced in a study of cytomegalovirus exposure and HLA in healthy donors. The PCR used 60 Vbeta and 13 Jbeta primers. The data were produced by immunoSEQ multiplex PCR, yet TCRdb's version contains in-frame clones alone and is incomplete. The sample yields about 120,000 clones, 72% seen once. The source material was PBMCs. These receptors all come from a man aged 30 to 45 in good health and CMV-seronegative.

The chain carries TRBV4-1 and TRBJ2-3, with 10 nucleotides matching TRBD2. V trimming: 2 bases; J trimming: 2 bases; junction bases outside the gene matches: 4. The CDR3 is made up of 16 amino acids. Germline lookup yields CDR1 MGHRA and CDR2 YSYEKL. CDR3 in amino acids: CASSQTTSGDTDTQYF. DNA for the CDR3: TGCGCCAGCAGCCAAACTACTAGCGGGGACACAGATACGCAGTATTTT.

This clone was counted only a few times. The chain combines TRBV28 with TRBJ1-1; 8 bases line up with TRBD1. The germline CDR1 and CDR2 sequences are MDHEN and SYDVKM. J was trimmed by 0 bases and V by 7 bases; bases with no gene match: 4. CDR3 length equals 14 residues. In DNA, the CDR3 is TGTGCCAGCATGAGACAGGGGTTGAACACTGAAGCTTTCTTT. Its translation is CASMRQGLNTEAFF. The whole variable domain, remainder taken from reference TRBV28 and TRBJ1-1, is DVKVTQSSRYLVKRTGEKVFLECVQDMDHENMFWYRQDPGLGLRLIYFSYDVKMKEKGDIPEGYSVSREKKERFSLILESASTNQTSMYLCASMRQGLNTEAFFGQGTRLTVV.

The chain recombines TRBV15 with TRBJ1-5; D is possibly TRBD1 (6 bases). From germline, CDR1 is LNHNV and CDR2 YYDKDF (reference sequence). CDR3 length: 15 amino acids. The germline V and J ends were trimmed by 3 bases and 4 bases, with 13 bases remaining between them. CDR3 bases: TGTGCCACCAGCAGGGCGGGGGGGCCAAATCAGCCCCAGCATTTT. Its protein is CATSRAGGPNQPQHF.

The V gene is TRBV30, the J gene TRBJ2-3, with 7 bases that match TRBD2. V lost 2 bases and J lost 0; bases outside the gene matches: 8. Germline V gives CDR1 GTSNPN, CDR2 SVGIG (reference sequence). The CDR3 is made up of 16 amino acids. The CDR3 DNA sequence: TGTGCCTGGAGTATGGCGGGGGTTTCTAGCACAGATACGCAGTATTTT. This codes for CAWSMAGVSSTDTQYF.

The chain joins TRBV18 to TRBJ2-2; 11 bases are a match to TRBD1. The V segment lost 0 bases and the J segment 4 bases; nucleotides outside the gene matches: 4. This CDR3 is built from 17 residues. In germline, CDR1 is KGHSH, CDR2 LQKENI. CDR3 in DNA: TGTGCCAGCTCACCACCAGGACAGGGGGCCCTCACCGGGGAGCTGTTTTTT. This translates into CASSPPGQGALTGELFF. The entire variable domain, with the rest obtained from reference TRBV18 and TRBJ2-2, is as follows: NAGVMQNPRHLVRRRGQEARLRCSPMKGHSHVYWYRQLPEEGLKFMVYLQKENIIDESGMPKERFSAEFPKEGPSILRIQQVVRGDSAAYFCASSPPGQGALTGELFFGEGSRLTVL.

Comments on this clone: A read error may account for a junction end that differs from germline. Other DNA sequences in the sample encode the same CDR3. CDR3 amino acids: CASSQDFWAGKAGNTIYF. As DNA, the CDR3 is TGCGCCAGTAGCCAAGATTTTTGGGCAGGGAAGGCTGGAAACACCATATATTTT. This chain connects TRBV4-1 to TRBJ1-3; TRBD1 might be the D (5 bases). The germline V gene encodes CDR1 MGHRA and CDR2 YSYEKL. The CDR3 length is 18 residues.

The chain couples TRBV5-1 to TRBJ2-3; 8 positions match TRBD1. The ends lost 4 bases at V and 10 bases at J; junction bases unmatched: 8. Germline values: CDR1 SGHRS, CDR2 YFSETQ. The CDR3 is made up of 13 amino acids. The CDR3 sequence is CASSRSPGGAQYF. CDR3 nucleotide sequence: TGCGCCAGCAGCCGATCGCCAGGGGGCGCGCAGTATTTT.

This clone was seen once. V gene TRBV5-1 combines with J gene TRBJ2-1; TRBD2 matches at 14 bases. V dropped 3 bases and J dropped 5; count of bases not matched to a gene: 13. The CDR3 is 19 residues long. Germline values: CDR1 SGHRS, CDR2 YFSETQ. Here the CDR3 DNA reads TGCGCCAGCAGCTACGGGACTAGCGGGGGCCGAACCGTTCACAATGAGCAGTTCTTC. Encoded protein: CASSYGTSGGRTVHNEQFF.

The rearrangement uses TRBV6-5 and TRBJ2-3, with 11 bases identical to TRBD1. Trimming cost V 0 bases and J 4 bases; bases outside gene matches: 0. CDR3 length: 15 residues. Germline lookup yields CDR1 MNHEY and CDR2 SVGAGI. For the CDR3, the DNA is TGTGCCAGCAGTTACTCGGGACAGGGGGCAGATACGCAGTATTTT. Protein: CASSYSGQGADTQYF.

The table lists this clone with a few counts. The chain combines TRBV27 with TRBJ1-6, with D perhaps TRBD1 (6 bases). Trimming left V 5 bases short and J 8 bases short, with 13 bases between. Germline CDR1 and CDR2: MNHEY and SMNVEV (reference sequence). CDR3 length: 14 residues. CDR3 residues: CASSPGGGYSPLHF. CDR3 nucleotide sequence: TGTGCCAGCAGTCCGGGGGGCGGATATTCACCCCTCCACTTT.

The sample holds one count of this clone. The rearrangement uses TRBV19 and TRBJ2-5; 8 nucleotides line up with TRBD1. The end of the DNA aligns better with TRBJ2-7, so the J call may be wrong. CDR1 and CDR2 (germline): LNHDA, SQIVND (reference sequence). The CDR3 extends over 14 amino acids. The CDR3 protein is CASSASGTGYEQYF. The CDR3 nucleotides are TGTGCCAGTAGTGCCAGTGGGACAGGCTACGAGCAGTACTTC.

This chain connects TRBV28 to TRBJ2-1; TRBD1 agrees at 9 bases. V was pared by 8 bases and J by 4 bases, with 6 bases of the junction left unmatched. CDR1 is MDHEN, CDR2 SYDVKM, per germline. The CDR3 totals 14 residues. CDR3 residues: CASWNRGLYNEQFF. CDR3 in DNA: TGTGCCAGCTGGAACAGGGGGCTTTACAATGAGCAGTTCTTC.

The chain uses TRBV7-2 and TRBJ2-1; 7 nucleotides align to TRBD2. Germline V lookup: CDR1 SGHTA, CDR2 FQGNSA. This CDR3 is built from 15 residues. The J segment lost 3 bases and the V segment lost 2 bases, leaving 4 bases of the junction unmatched. CDR3 sequence (DNA): TGTGCCAGCAGCTTATCGGGGGGATTCTACAATGAGCAGTTCTTC. The encoded protein is CASSLSGGFYNEQFF.

On this clone: One end of the junction does not line up with germline, which may come from a read error. Distinct nucleotide sequences in the sample also encode this CDR3. The CDR3 loop reads CASSLAPAGGSYEQYF. CDR3 DNA: TGTGCCAGCAGCTTAGCTCCAGCGGGGGGCTCCTACGAGCAGTACTTT. This chain uses TRBV7-8 with TRBJ2-7, with TRBD2 identical over 9 bases. Germline lookup yields CDR1 SGHVS and CDR2 FQNEAQ. The CDR3 runs 16 residues.

The V call is TRBV7-3, the J call TRBJ2-3; D remains unclear. V lost 1 base to trimming and J lost 2 bases, with 13 bases between them. This CDR3 is 16 amino acids long. Germline V lookup: CDR1 SGHTA, CDR2 FQGTGA. CDR3 region: CASSLNSVVHTDTQYF. DNA of the CDR3: TGTGCCAGCAGCTTAAACAGTGTGGTTCACACAGATACGCAGTATTTT.

This clone was counted between two and nine times. The chain combines TRBV5-6 with TRBJ1-6; D is unclear. The CDR3 consists of 14 residues. Germline CDR1 SGHDT, CDR2 YYEEEE. Trimming removed 7 bases at V and 2 bases at J, with 10 bases between. CDR3 sequence: CASESETYNSPLHF. CDR3 coding DNA: TGTGCCAGCGAAAGTGAGACCTATAATTCACCCCTCCACTTT.

This chain joins TRBV19 and TRBJ1-2; 7 nucleotides align to TRBD1. J was trimmed by 5 bases and V by 4 bases; bases with no gene match: 13. Germline assignment: CDR1 LNHDA and CDR2 SQIVND (reference sequence). The CDR3 has 16 amino acids. DNA for the CDR3: TGTGCCAGTAGTAACGACGGGACAGACCTTTCGTATGGCTACACCTTC. Its protein product is CASSNDGTDLSYGYTF.

This clone was recorded a few times. The chain uses TRBV7-2 and TRBJ1-1; D gene ambiguous. V was trimmed by 4 bases and J by 5 bases, leaving 17 bases between them. Per the germline V gene, CDR1 is SGHTA and CDR2 is FQGNSA. The CDR3 spans 15 residues. The CDR3 loop is CASSSPPSRGTEAFF. The CDR3 bases are TGTGCCAGCAGCTCGCCCCCCTCGCGAGGGACTGAAGCTTTCTTT.

This rearrangement joins TRBV18 to TRBJ2-1; 11 nucleotides match TRBD1. The V gene's germline CDR1 is KGHSH and CDR2 LQKENI. The CDR3 spans 16 residues. After removal of 1 base from V and 6 bases from J, the junction contained 5 bases not matched to a gene. The DNA for the CDR3 is TGTGCCAGCTCACCACGCTGGGACAGGGGGGCCAATGAGCAGTTCTTC. Translated, it gives CASSPRWDRGANEQFF.

J is TRBJ2-1 and V is TRBV19; maybe TRBD1 (5 bases). CDR1 and CDR2 from the germline V gene are LNHDA and SQIVND (reference sequence). CDR3 length: 15 amino acids. With 2 bases removed from V and 5 bases from J, the gap between germline ends came to 13 bases. CDR3 nucleotides: TGTGCCAGTAGTATAATTAACGTGGGGCACAATGAGCAGTTCTTC. Its protein is CASSIINVGHNEQFF. Looking up the rest from reference TRBV19 and TRBJ2-1 gives the full variable domain: DGGITQSPKYLFRKEGQNVTLSCEQNLNHDAMYWYRQDPGQGLRLIYYSQIVNDFQKGDIAEGYSVSREKKESFPLTVTSAQKNPTAFYLCASSIINVGHNEQFFGPGTRLTVL.

The chain is built from TRBV28 and TRBJ2-5; 7 bases line up with TRBD1. V was pared by 2 bases and J by 5 bases, with 5 bases of the junction left unmatched. The germline CDR1 and CDR2 sequences are MDHEN and SYDVKM. The CDR3 covers 14 residues. The CDR3 DNA follows: TGTGCCAGCAGTTTAGTAGGGGGCGAGGAGACCCAGTACTTC. Translation gives CASSLVGGEETQYF.

V usage is TRBV4-1 and J usage is TRBJ1-4; 10 nucleotides match TRBD1. The CDR3 runs 15 residues. J lost 8 bases, V lost 2 bases, and 5 bases had no gene match. Looked up from germline, CDR1 is MGHRA and CDR2 is YSYEKL. CDR3 amino acids: CASSQQGQGREKLFF. The CDR3 DNA sequence: TGCGCCAGCAGCCAACAGGGACAGGGGAGAGAAAAACTGTTTTTT.

The chain joins TRBV11-2 to TRBJ1-5, with D possibly TRBD1 on 5 matching bases. Trimming pared 5 bases from V and 3 bases from J, leaving 14 bases between. CDR1 is SGHAT, CDR2 FQNNGV, per germline. The CDR3 totals 15 residues. The CDR3 region is CASSPGRDFNQPQHF. The CDR3 DNA follows: TGTGCCAGCAGCCCCGGACGGGACTTCAATCAGCCCCAGCATTTT. Full variable domain (rest looked up from reference TRBV11-2 and TRBJ1-5): EAGVAQSPRYKIIEKRQSVAFWCNPISGHATLYWYQQILGQGPKLLIQFQNNGVVDDSQLPKDRFSAERLKGVDSTLKIQPAKLEDSAVYLCASSPGRDFNQPQHFGDGTRLSIL.

CDR3 sequence: CASSLGSSSLGGQYF. The DNA of the CDR3 is TGTGCCAGCAGCTTAGGGTCTTCTAGCCTGGGGGGGCAGTACTTC. This chain links TRBV7-9 with TRBJ2-7; maybe TRBD2 (6 bases). The CDR3 covers 15 residues. Germline V gene lookup returns CDR1 SEHNR and CDR2 FQNEAQ (reference sequence). Between the trimmed V and J ends, which lost 1 base and 9 bases, there was a span of 19 bases.